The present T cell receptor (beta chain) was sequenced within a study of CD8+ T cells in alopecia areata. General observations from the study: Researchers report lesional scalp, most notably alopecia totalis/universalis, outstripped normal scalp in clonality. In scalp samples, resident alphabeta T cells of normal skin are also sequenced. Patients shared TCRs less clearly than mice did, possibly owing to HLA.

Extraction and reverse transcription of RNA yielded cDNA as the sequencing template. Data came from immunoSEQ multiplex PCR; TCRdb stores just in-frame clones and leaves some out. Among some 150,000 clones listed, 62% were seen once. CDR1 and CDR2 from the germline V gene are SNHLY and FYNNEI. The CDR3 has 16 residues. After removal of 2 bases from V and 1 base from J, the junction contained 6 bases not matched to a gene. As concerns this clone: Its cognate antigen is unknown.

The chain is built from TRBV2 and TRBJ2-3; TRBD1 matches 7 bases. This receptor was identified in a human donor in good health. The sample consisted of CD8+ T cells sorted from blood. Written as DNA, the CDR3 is TGTGCCAGCAGTGAATACAGGGGCGGTGGCACAGATACGCAGTATTTT. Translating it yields CASSEYRGGGTDTQYF. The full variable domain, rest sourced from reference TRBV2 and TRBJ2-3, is EPEVTQTPSHQVTQMGQEVILRCVPISNHLYFYWYRQILGQKVEFLVSFYNNEISEKSEIFDDQFSVERPDGSNFTLKIRSTKLEDSAMYFCASSEYRGGGTDTQYFGPGTRLTVL.